The 30 T cell receptor beta chains given below trace back to one sample, sequenced in a study of regulatory T cells in long-lasting Graves disease. Arm-PCR with iRepertoire HTBI primers amplified the CDR3 regions for these TCR beta libraries. TCRdb passed the multiplex PCR reads through MiXCR, listing each CDR3 protein once. The sample has roughly 530,000 distinct CDR3 sequences; more than 15% are singletons. Indicated time point: newly diagnosed GD, antithyroid drugs for less than 3 months. PBMC-extracted RNA yielded the TCR library. This sample was also put to use in a study of T cells in Graves' hyperthyroidism and ophthalmopathy.

Specimen: peripheral blood mononuclear cells (PBMCs), collected at new diagnosis, from a patient treated with antithyroid drugs. Source of these receptors: a woman in her forties or fifties with Graves disease.

V and J are TRBV18 and TRBJ2-4; D is perhaps TRBD1 or TRBD2 (5 bases each). V was clipped by 3 bases and J by 1 base, with 7 bases between them. CDR3 size: 14 residues. From germline, CDR1 is KGHSH and CDR2 LQKENI. For the CDR3, the DNA is TGTGCCAGCTCACCCGAGGGGGCCAAAAACATTCAGTACTTC. It codes for CASSPEGAKNIQYF.

This clonotype showed up just a few times. The rearrangement uses TRBV7-2 and TRBJ2-7; possible D gene TRBD2, 6 bases. The V end was cut by 5 bases, the J end by 4 bases, with 15 bases between. This CDR3 region has 14 residues. Germline V gene lookup returns CDR1 SGHTA and CDR2 FQGNSA. CDR3 region: CASSRGTSIYEQYF. CDR3 DNA sequence: TGTGCCAGCAGCCGAGGGACTTCAATATACGAGCAGTACTTC.

Ten or more counts support this clonotype. CDR3 DNA: TGTGCCAGCAGATCACAGGGCACTGAAGCTTTCTTT. This codes for CASRSQGTEAFF. This chain uses TRBV28 with TRBJ1-1, with a possible D match to TRBD1 (6 bases). The germline V and J ends were trimmed by 6 bases and 4 bases, with 9 bases remaining between them. The CDR3 extends over 12 amino acids. The V gene's germline CDR1 is MDHEN and CDR2 SYDVKM.

Note on this clonotype: A much larger clonotype is one base distant, so this may be a read error. The chain links TRBV3-1 to TRBJ2-2; 7 bases map to TRBD2. The CDR3 length is 17 residues. Germline lookup yields CDR1 LGHDT and CDR2 YNNKEL (reference sequence). As DNA, the CDR3 is TGTGCCAGCGGCCAAGCTCCTAGCGGTCCGAACACCGGGGAGCTGTTTTTT. Protein: CASGQAPSGPNTGELFF. Full variable domain (rest looked up from reference TRBV3-1 and TRBJ2-2): DTAVSQTPKYLVTQMGNDKSIKCEQNLGHDTMYWYKQDSKKFLKIMFSYNNKELIINETVPNRFSPKSPDKAHLNLHINSLELGDSAVYFCASGQAPSGPNTGELFFGEGSRLTVL.

The chain combines TRBV4-2 with TRBJ1-6; 10 nucleotides line up with TRBD1. After removal of 5 bases from V and 8 bases from J, the junction contained 3 bases not matched to a gene. The CDR3 loop spans 14 amino acids. CDR1 is LGHNA, CDR2 YNFKEQ, per germline. CDR3 coding DNA: TGTGCCAGCAGCAAGGACAGGGGGGATTCACCCCTCCACTTT. Its translation: CASSKDRGDSPLHF.

In this sample, this clonotype turned up many times. J is TRBJ2-5 and V is TRBV10-3, with 10 nucleotides matching TRBD1. The CDR3 contains 14 residues. The V gene's germline CDR1 is ENHRY and CDR2 SYGVKD. The ends lost 10 bases at V and 5 bases at J; junction bases unmatched: 10. The CDR3 DNA sequence: TGTGCCAGCCGGGACAGGGGACTTGGGGAGACCCAGTACTTC. Translation gives CASRDRGLGETQYF.

This clonotype was detected many times. In DNA, the CDR3 is TGTGCCAGCAGTTTAATGGGTGAGCAGTTCTTC. It is translated as CASSLMGEQFF. This chain links TRBV12-3 or TRBV12-4 with TRBJ2-1; D gene uncertain. V gave up 2 bases and J gave up 9 bases, with 5 bases separating them. The CDR3 contains 11 residues.

CDR3: CASSAQFQNQPQHF. Written as DNA, the CDR3 is TGTGCCAGCAGTGCCCAGTTCCAGAATCAGCCCCAGCATTTT. This sequence joins TRBV6-1 and TRBJ1-5; D is ambiguous. The CDR3 contains 14 residues. The germline V gene has CDR1 MNHNS and CDR2 SASEGT. Trimming removed 4 bases at V and 4 bases at J, with 11 bases between.

About this clonotype: A much larger clonotype is one base distant, so this may be a read error. The V gene is TRBV11-1, the J gene TRBJ2-3; possible D gene TRBD1, 5 bases. The germline V gene encodes CDR1 SGHAT and CDR2 FQDESV (reference sequence). V dropped 4 bases and J dropped 4 bases, with 12 bases sitting between them. The CDR3 spans 14 residues. This CDR3 is CASSSALGADTQYF. As DNA, the CDR3 is TGTGCCAGCAGCTCAGCCCTAGGGGCAGATACGCAGTATTTT.

This clonotype was observed a handful of times. V is TRBV16 and J is TRBJ1-3; a possible D gene is TRBD1 (5 bases). CDR1 is KGHSY, CDR2 FQNENV, per germline. The V end lost 4 bases, the J end lost 0 bases, and 16 bases lay between the germline ends. This CDR3 region has 17 residues. CDR3 sequence (DNA): TGTGCCAGCAGCCCGAGAGGGACGGCGCCCTCTGGAAACACCATATATTTT. Its translation is CASSPRGTAPSGNTIYF.

This clonotype was found many times. The chain couples TRBV18 to TRBJ1-5; tentative D call: TRBD1 (6 bases). Trimming took 3 bases from V and 9 from J, leaving 21 bases between them. This CDR3 has 16 residues. Looked up from germline, CDR1 is KGHSH and CDR2 is LQKENI. The CDR3 DNA is TGTGCCAGCTCACCGTTGGACAGTAAGTTAAAACGGCCCCAGCATTTT. Amino acid sequence: CASSPLDSKLKRPQHF.

The rearrangement uses TRBV19 and TRBJ1-5; no clear D gene. Trimming shortened V by 4 bases and J by 2 bases, and 12 bases separated the two germline ends. Germline CDR1 and CDR2: LNHDA and SQIVND (reference sequence). The CDR3 is made up of 15 amino acids. The DNA of the CDR3 is TGTGCCAGTAGTAATCTGGAAGTTCGCAATCAGCCCCAGCATTTT. Its protein product is CASSNLEVRNQPQHF.

There are many counts of this clonotype. The chain links TRBV12-3 or TRBV12-4 to TRBJ2-2; no clear D gene. V lost 8 bases and J lost 0, with 4 bases in between. This CDR3 comprises 12 residues. The CDR3 region is CASLSNTGELFF. The CDR3 DNA sequence: TGTGCCAGCTTATCGAACACCGGGGAGCTGTTTTTT.

Concerning this clonotype: A read error may explain this, as a much larger clone is one base away. The chain has TRBV28 and TRBJ1-5; tentative D call: TRBD1 (5 bases). The CDR3 runs to 15 residues. Germline loops: CDR1 MDHEN, CDR2 SYDVKM. CDR3 loop: CAGSLWGDSNQPQHF. In nucleotides, the CDR3 is TGTGCCGGCAGTTTATGGGGCGATAGCAATCAGCCCCAGCATTTT.

The chain has TRBV7-8 and TRBJ1-2; possibly TRBD1 for D (6 bases). Germline V CDR1 and CDR2: SGHVS, FQNEAQ. The V gene lost 5 bases and the J gene lost 4 bases, with 11 bases spanning the gap. The CDR3 extends over 13 amino acids. For the CDR3, the DNA is TGTGCCAGCAGCAAACAGGGTGCCTATGGCTACACCTTC. It specifies CASSKQGAYGYTF.

This clonotype was detected only a few times. The chain couples TRBV5-6 to TRBJ2-3; D tentatively fits TRBD1 or TRBD2 (5 bases each). The CDR3 length is 15 residues. CDR1 is SGHDT, CDR2 YYEEEE, per germline. Between the trimmed V and J ends, which lost 4 bases and 0 bases, there was a span of 12 bases. The CDR3 loop is CASSRDGYSTDTQYF. The DNA for the CDR3 is TGTGCCAGCAGCCGGGACGGATACAGCACAGATACGCAGTATTTT. The whole variable domain, remainder taken from reference TRBV5-6 and TRBJ2-3, is DAGVTQSPTHLIKTRGQQVTLRCSPKSGHDTVSWYQQALGQGPQFIFQYYEEEERQRGNFPDRFSGHQFPNYSSELNVNALLLGDSALYLCASSRDGYSTDTQYFGPGTRLTVL.

The chain couples TRBV7-3 to TRBJ2-3; D gene unclear. This CDR3 is built from 15 residues. V lost 4 bases to trimming and J lost 4 bases, with 15 bases between them. CDR1 is SGHTA, CDR2 FQGTGA, per germline. CDR3 sequence: CASSSTPTPADTQYF. Here the CDR3 DNA reads TGTGCCAGCAGCTCTACCCCGACCCCCGCAGATACGCAGTATTTT.

This clonotype has a handful of counts. The chain joins TRBV11-2 to TRBJ1-6; a possible D gene is TRBD1 (5 bases). The CDR3 is made up of 14 amino acids. The germline gives CDR1 SGHAT, CDR2 FQNNGV. Deletions cut 4 bases from V and 5 bases from J, with 9 bases between. The CDR3 coding sequence is TGTGCCAGCAGCTCGGGGCTAAATAATTCACCCCTCCACTTT. Its translation: CASSSGLNNSPLHF.

This clonotype has a handful of counts. The gene calls are TRBV28 and TRBJ1-6; D remains ambiguous. The V gene's germline CDR1 is MDHEN and CDR2 SYDVKM. Trimming took off 5 bases at V and 9 bases at J, with 11 bases between the two ends. CDR3 length: 13 residues. In nucleotides, the CDR3 is TGTGCCAGCAGTGAGGGAATTTCTTCACCCCTCCACTTT. Translating it yields CASSEGISSPLHF.

This clonotype was recorded many times. This chain connects TRBV3-1 to TRBJ1-4, with TRBD1 as a possible D gene (6 bases). The V end was cut by 0 bases, the J end by 8 bases, with 13 bases between. This CDR3 contains 15 residues. CDR1 is LGHDT and CDR2 is YNNKEL in the germline V gene (reference sequence). The CDR3: CASSQESQGREKLFF. The DNA of the CDR3 is TGTGCCAGCAGCCAAGAAAGTCAGGGGCGAGAAAAACTGTTTTTT.

This clonotype occurred a few times. The CDR3 DNA is TGTGCCAGCAGTGAGCCAGGGAATTCACCCCTCCACTTT. As protein: CASSEPGNSPLHF. V is TRBV2 and J is TRBJ1-6; maybe TRBD1 (5 bases). This CDR3 region has 13 residues. V shed 3 bases and J shed 7 bases, with 7 bases lying between them. The V gene's germline CDR1 is SNHLY and CDR2 FYNNEI.

The V and J genes are TRBV30 and TRBJ2-7; tentatively, D is TRBD1 (5 bases). Germline V gives CDR1 GTSNPN, CDR2 SVGIG (reference sequence). This CDR3 region has 15 residues. V was shortened by 3 bases and J by 2 bases, with 17 bases between the two germline ends. The CDR3 DNA sequence: TGTGCCTGGAGCGGCCTGGGGCGCAGCCCCTACGAGCAGTACTTC. This translates into CAWSGLGRSPYEQYF.

This clonotype was seen only a few times. The chain links TRBV5-1 to TRBJ1-2; no definite D call. The germline V gene encodes CDR1 SGHRS and CDR2 YFSETQ. V was trimmed by 4 bases and J by 1 base, leaving 11 bases between them. There are 14 residues in the CDR3. This CDR3 reads CASSPPTYNYGYTF. The CDR3 nucleotides read TGCGCCAGCAGCCCACCGACATATAACTATGGCTACACCTTC.

This clonotype came up many times. This sequence joins TRBV14 and TRBJ1-4, with no clear D. V lost 1 base and J 0 bases, leaving 9 bases between the germline ends. The CDR3 length is 16 residues. CDR1 and CDR2 from the germline V gene are SGHDN and FVKESK. In nucleotides, the CDR3 is TGTGCCAGCAGCCAAGGGGCCGTCGCAACTAATGAAAAACTGTTTTTT. This codes for CASSQGAVATNEKLFF.

This sequence joins TRBV20-1 and TRBJ2-2; the match to TRBD1 covers 7 bases. Germline V gene sequence: CDR1 DFQATT, CDR2 SNEGSKA (reference sequence). The V and J ends lost 2 bases and 4 bases, in that order; junction bases with no gene match: 4. The CDR3 totals 14 residues. The chain's CDR3 is CSARLWTGTGELFF. The CDR3 bases are TGCAGTGCTAGACTTTGGACAGGCACCGGGGAGCTGTTTTTT.

The J gene is TRBJ2-7, the V gene TRBV10-3; 14 positions agree with TRBD2. CDR3 length: 15 amino acids. The junction had 6 bases not matched to a gene; V was cut back by 5 bases and J by 6 bases. Germline CDR1 ENHRY, CDR2 SYGVKD. In nucleotides, the CDR3 is TGTGCCATCAGTCAGGGACTAGCGGGGGTTAGCGAGCAGTACTTC. This encodes CAISQGLAGVSEQYF.

This clonotype was counted at least ten times. The genes are TRBV19 and TRBJ2-1; D ambiguous. The germline V and J ends were trimmed by 8 bases and 4 bases, with 12 bases remaining between them. CDR3 length equals 13 residues. Germline CDR1 is LNHDA and CDR2 is SQIVND (reference sequence). CDR3 region: CASSTVGYNEQFF. CDR3 DNA sequence: TGTGCCAGTTCGACTGTTGGGTACAATGAGCAGTTCTTC. Combining the CDR3 with reference TRBV19 and TRBJ2-1 gives the whole variable domain DGGITQSPKYLFRKEGQNVTLSCEQNLNHDAMYWYRQDPGQGLRLIYYSQIVNDFQKGDIAEGYSVSREKKESFPLTVTSAQKNPTAFYLCASSTVGYNEQFFGPGTRLTVL.

This clonotype was counted a few times. The chain couples TRBV3-1 to TRBJ1-6; a possible D gene is TRBD1 (6 bases). V dropped 4 bases and J dropped 0 bases, with 13 bases sitting between them. This CDR3 has 17 amino acids. In germline, CDR1 is LGHDT, CDR2 YNNKEL (reference sequence). CDR3 sequence reads: CASSLQGTVSYNSPLHF. CDR3 nucleotide sequence: TGTGCCAGCAGCCTACAGGGTACGGTCTCCTATAATTCACCCCTCCACTTT.

This clonotype was counted many times. CDR3 DNA sequence: TGTGCCAGCAGCGTAGGTCTAGCGTCTTGGAATGAGCAGTTCTTC. Protein sequence: CASSVGLASWNEQFF. This chain connects TRBV9 to TRBJ2-1, with D tentatively TRBD2 (6 bases). V lost 0 bases, J lost 7 bases, and 14 bases lay in between. The CDR3 extends over 15 amino acids. The V gene's germline CDR1 is SGDLS and CDR2 YYNGEE.

This clonotype was counted ten times or more. The chain carries TRBV7-2 and TRBJ2-3, with 12 bases lining up with TRBD2. Germline CDR1 SGHTA, CDR2 FQGNSA. V shed 5 bases, J shed 2 bases, and the junction held 5 bases outside the gene matches. CDR3 size: 16 residues. The CDR3 reads CASSETSGGATDTQYF. CDR3 in DNA: TGTGCCAGCAGCGAGACTAGCGGGGGAGCCACAGATACGCAGTATTTT.